This record looks at one TCR beta chain sequence and its context. The data were taken from a study of blood T cell repertoires in COVID-19. V was clipped by 6 bases and J by 1 base, with 9 bases between them. Germline CDR1 reads WNHNN; CDR2 reads SYGVQD (reference sequence). CDR3 size: 14 residues. In the original workflow: Counts of nucleated cells, estimated from reference gene primer amplification, were obtained. Sequencing was performed with immunoSEQ multiplex PCR; in TCRdb, only in-frame clones are kept and a portion is missing. V, J and clone size are taken as reported in that table, and D and trimming were inferred from the DNA itself. The table records 200,000 to 300,000 clones, over 80% of them present only once.

This receptor was obtained from a human donor in a cohort sampled during active COVID-19. Sequenced: peripheral blood. The rearrangement joins TRBV10-1 to TRBJ2-2, with a possible D match to TRBD1 (5 bases). CDR3 nucleotide sequence: TGCGCCAGCAGGAGAGACAGGAACACCGGGGAGCTGTTTTTT. It encodes CASRRDRNTGELFF.